Sequencing of this TCR beta chain was carried out in a study of T cells after yellow fever vaccination. CDR3 length: 12 amino acids. Germline CDR1 reads MNHEY; CDR2 reads SVGEGT. V lost 8 bases to trimming and J lost 6 bases, with 12 bases between them. TCRdb analysed the 5' RACE reads with MiXCR anew, one entry per CDR3 protein. Among 250,000 to 300,000 distinct CDR3 sequences listed, 7.5% to 9% were seen once. This clonotype was counted only a few times. The receptor was isolated from a man younger than 35 who received the YFV17D yellow fever vaccine. The chain couples TRBV6-2 or TRBV6-3 to TRBJ2-3, with D perhaps TRBD1 (6 bases). The sample in question was CD4+ T cells sorted from PBMCs, obtained 5 days after the yellow fever booster vaccination. CDR3 nucleotides: TGTGCCAGCCAGGGGATTCGGGATACGCAGTATTTT. It translates to CASQGIRDTQYF.